These T cell receptor beta chains were read from a single sample in a study of PD-1 blockade in classical Hodgkin lymphoma. Sequenced by immunoSEQ multiplex PCR; TCRdb stores in-frame clones only, minus some. The sample has about 100,000 clones; 85% to 90% are singletons. This specimen was peripheral blood mononuclear cells (PBMCs), taken before the second cycle of nivolumab. These receptors were obtained from a human donor with classical Hodgkin lymphoma. Each CDR3 is given with its conserved first and last residue. The D gene is left open where the match is weak. Clone sizes are given selectively: once, few, many, or a class where the clone is expanded.

NA	TRBV9	TRBJ2-7	NA	CASSVGTATYEQYF	TGTGCCAGCAGCGTCGGGACGGCAACCTACGAGCAGTACTTC
TRBD1	TRBV19	TRBJ2-5	NA	CASSVGQGTKTQYF	TGTGCCAGTAGTGTGGGACAGGGTACGAAGACCCAGTACTTC
TRBD1	TRBV7-8	TRBJ1-2	NA	CASSLDDRGHHGYTF	TGTGCCAGCAGCTTAGACGACAGGGGGCATCATGGCTACACCTTC
NA	TRBV7-9	TRBJ1-6	few	CASSGMSGGSPLHF	TGTGCCAGCAGCGGCATGTCAGGTGGTTCACCCCTCCACTTT
NA	TRBV11-3	TRBJ2-3	NA	CASSLGLGSTDTQYF	TGTGCCAGCAGCTTAGGGTTAGGGTCCACAGATACGCAGTATTTT
TRBD2	TRBV7-2	TRBJ2-2	NA	CASSLVPPTSGGDAGELFF	TGTGCCAGCAGCTTAGTGCCCCCCACTAGCGGGGGAGATGCCGGGGAGCTGTTTTTT
NA	TRBV4-3	TRBJ1-1	NA	CASSQLQGTTEAFF	TGCGCCAGCAGCCAATTGCAGGGCACAACTGAAGCTTTCTTT
NA	TRBV1	TRBJ1-5	NA	CTSSPNRGPRNHQPQHF	TGCACCAGCAGTCCTAACAGGGGACCAAGGAATCATCAGCCCCAGCATTTT
TRBD2	TRBV6-4	TRBJ2-1	NA	CASRKSGGNYNEQFF	TGTGCCAGCAGAAAATCGGGGGGGAACTACAATGAGCAGTTCTTC
NA	TRBV6-5	TRBJ2-7	NA	CASSPGAGSYEQYF	TGTGCCAGCAGCCCCGGGGCAGGCTCCTACGAGCAGTACTTC
NA	TRBV5-8	TRBJ2-1	NA	CASSLIVNEQFF	TGTGCCAGCAGCTTGATCGTCAATGAGCAGTTCTTC
NA	TRBV10-1	TRBJ1-1	NA	CASRFRQFMNTEAFF	TGCGCCAGCCGCTTCAGACAGTTCATGAACACTGAAGCTTTCTTT
NA	TRBV9	TRBJ1-5	few	CASSSAYSNQPQHF	TGTGCCAGCAGCTCCGCGTATAGCAATCAGCCCCAGCATTTT
NA	TRBV18	TRBJ2-2	NA	CASSPARANPSNTGELFF	TGTGCCAGCTCACCAGCCAGAGCGAACCCATCGAACACCGGGGAGCTGTTTTTT
NA	TRBV2	TRBJ1-5	NA	CASSQRFGANQPQHF	TGTGCCAGCAGCCAGAGGTTCGGAGCAAATCAGCCCCAGCATTTC
TRBD1	TRBV6-6	TRBJ1-2	NA	CASSGGQGVYGYTF	TGTGCCAGCAGTGGGGGACAGGGTGTCTATGGCTACACCTTC
NA	TRBV10-3	TRBJ2-7	NA	CAISEYSSYETAGYVYEQYF	TGTGCCATCAGTGAGTATTCTTCCTACGAGACCGCCGGCTACGTCTACGAGCAGTACTTC
NA	TRBV30	TRBJ1-1	few	CAWIKEMNTEAFF	TGTGCCTGGATAAAGGAGATGAACACTGAAGCTTTCTTT
NA	TRBV9	TRBJ1-1	NA	CASSVSQGNTEAFF	TGTGCCAGCAGCGTATCCCAGGGGAACACTGAAGCTTTCTTT
NA	TRBV9	TRBJ1-5	NA	CASSVGDSNQPQHF	TGTGCCAGCAGCGTAGGGGACAGCAATCAGCCCCAGCATTTT
NA	TRBV28	TRBJ1-5	NA	CASTTGSNQPQHF	TGTGCCAGCACAACGGGTAGCAATCAGCCCCAGCATTTT
NA	TRBV29-1	TRBJ1-3	NA	CSVERGYGSSGNTIYF	TGCAGCGTTGAAAGGGGCTACGGCTCCTCTGGAAACACCATATATTTT
NA	TRBV11-3	TRBJ2-2	few	CASSSHGRNRNTGELFF	TGTGCCAGCAGCTCCCATGGTAGGAACAGAAACACCGGGGAGCTGTTTTTT
NA	TRBV7-2	TRBJ1-2	NA	CASSLAPVISYGYTF	TGTGCCAGCAGCTTAGCACCGGTGATCAGCTATGGCTACACCTTC
TRBD1	TRBV27	TRBJ1-1	NA	CASSLSTGLPEAFF	TGTGCCAGCAGTTTATCGACAGGGCTCCCTGAAGCTTTCTTT
TRBD1	TRBV5-5	TRBJ1-4	NA	CASSQLTQTTGGKEKLFF	TGTGCCAGCAGCCAACTTACCCAAACGACAGGGGGAAAGGAAAAACTGTTTTTT
NA	TRBV4-2	TRBJ1-1	NA	CASSRQATEAFF	TGTGCCAGCAGCCGACAGGCCACTGAAGCTTTCTTT
TRBD1	TRBV28	TRBJ1-1	few	CASSSPSGTGSFLNTEAFF	TGTGCCAGCAGTTCACCGTCCGGGACAGGATCCTTCCTGAACACTGAAGCTTTCTTT
NA	TRBV28	TRBJ1-6	NA	CASSTGSYNSPLHF	TGTGCCAGCAGCACAGGGTCCTATAATTCACCCCTCCACTTT
NA	TRBV4-2	TRBJ2-1	NA	CASSQERGRYNEQFF	TGTGCCAGCAGCCAAGAGAGGGGCCGGTACAATGAGCAGTTCTTC
NA	TRBV7-2	TRBJ2-1	NA	CASSLVPGAPYNEQFF	TGTGCCAGCAGCTTAGTGCCGGGGGCGCCCTACAATGAGCAGTTCTTC
TRBD1	TRBV5-5	TRBJ2-1	NA	CASSSGTGSYNEQFF	TGTGCCAGCAGCTCCGGGACAGGGTCGTACAATGAGCAGTTCTTC
NA	TRBV19	TRBJ1-1	NA	CASLLVGDMNTEAFF	TGTGCCAGCCTCTTGGTGGGGGATATGAACACTGAAGCTTTCTTT
TRBD2	TRBV28	TRBJ2-5	NA	CASSYPAGGQETQYF	TGTGCCAGCTCCTACCCGGCGGGGGGCCAAGAGACCCAGTACTTC
NA	TRBV5-8	TRBJ2-5	NA	CASAPLRQETQYF	TGTGCCAGCGCTCCGTTACGCCAAGAGACCCAGTACTTC
TRBD1	TRBV18	TRBJ2-7	few	CASSPPITGGHEQYF	TGTGCCAGCTCACCACCAATCACAGGGGGCCACGAGCAGTACTTC
TRBD1	TRBV7-2	TRBJ1-2	NA	CASSFSSGTAGYTF	TGTGCCAGCAGCTTCTCCTCCGGGACAGCTGGCTACACCTTC
NA	TRBV5-1	TRBJ1-1	NA	CASSLRGGTEAFF	TGCGCCAGCAGCCTCCGGGGGGGCACTGAAGCTTTCTTT
NA	TRBV29-1	TRBJ1-4	NA	CSVGRQGPNEKLFF	TGCAGCGTTGGCCGGCAGGGTCCTAATGAAAAACTGTTTTTT
NA	TRBV7-9	TRBJ2-3	NA	CASSLDWTDYTDTQYF	TGTGCCAGCAGCTTGGACTGGACAGATTACACAGATACGCAGTATTTT
NA	TRBV19	TRBJ1-6	NA	CASTSAYNSPLHF	TGTGCCAGTACCAGCGCCTATAATTCACCCCTCCACTTT
TRBD2	TRBV2	TRBJ2-3	NA	CASSEAAGGLAGGPPSTDTQYF	TGTGCCAGCAGTGAAGCAGCAGGCGGACTAGCGGGGGGGCCCCCGAGCACAGATACGCAGTATTTT
TRBD2	TRBV27	TRBJ2-7	once	CASSATSGGIYEQYF	TGTGCCAGCAGTGCCACTAGCGGGGGTATCTACGAGCAGTACTTC
NA	TRBV4-1	TRBJ1-5	NA	CASSQDIGANQPQHF	TGCGCCAGCAGCCAAGATATAGGAGCTAATCAGCCCCAGCATTTT
NA	TRBV7-7	TRBJ2-2	NA	CASSLRQSTGELFF	TGTGCCAGCAGCTTAAGACAGTCCACCGGGGAGCTGTTTTTT
NA	TRBV28	TRBJ2-5	NA	CASSLPGDETQYF	TGTGCCAGCAGTTTGCCAGGGGACGAGACCCAGTACTTC
NA	TRBV10-2	TRBJ1-1	once	CASSVVEAVAFF	TGCGCCAGCAGTGTGGTGGAGGCGGTAGCTTTCTTT